Below, 21 T cell receptor beta chains from the same sample are listed, as sequenced in a study of T cells in Graves' hyperthyroidism and ophthalmopathy. Amplified regions were TCR beta CDR3 sequences from RNA transcripts. Carried out on the TCR CDR3, a first-round RT-PCR used the HTBI primer set. TCRdb re-called the multiplex PCR reads with MiXCR, one entry per CDR3 protein. The sample has roughly 380,000 distinct CDR3 sequences; roughly 14% are singletons. What was sequenced was blood. The receptor source for this set is a man aged 25 to 45 with Graves' hyperthyroidism that later progressed to Graves' ophthalmopathy.

This clonotype was recorded many times. The V call is TRBV9, the J call TRBJ2-7; D is perhaps TRBD2 (6 bases). The V gene's germline CDR1 is SGDLS and CDR2 YYNGEE. V gave up 5 bases and J gave up 1 base, with 10 bases separating them. CDR3 length equals 13 residues. The CDR3 spells CASSRGLSYEQYF. CDR3 DNA: TGTGCCAGCAGTCGGGGGTTATCCTACGAGCAGTACTTC.

This clonotype was recorded many times. The chain joins TRBV28 to TRBJ1-1, with 7 bases matching TRBD1. CDR3 length: 17 amino acids. The germline gives CDR1 MDHEN, CDR2 SYDVKM. The ends lost 4 bases at V and 3 bases at J; junction bases unmatched: 14. The CDR3 DNA reads as TGTGCCAGCAGTTGGACCCGGCCGGGACAGATGTACACTGAAGCTTTCTTT. This encodes CASSWTRPGQMYTEAFF.

This clonotype was observed at least ten times. The chain has TRBV18 and TRBJ1-4; 7 positions agree with TRBD1. Trimming at V came to 6 bases and at J to 7 bases, leaving 11 bases not matched to a gene. CDR3 length: 15 amino acids. The germline V gene has CDR1 KGHSH and CDR2 LQKENI. The CDR3 DNA follows: TGTGCCAGCTCCCCGCAGGAGGGGGCCGGTGAAAAACTGTTTTTT. This codes for CASSPQEGAGEKLFF.

Details on this clonotype: A junction boundary mismatches the germline segment, possibly from a read error. In DNA form, the CDR3 reads TGTGCCGGCAGCTTAACGGCCAAACGCGCAGATACGCAGTATTTT. It specifies CAGSLTAKRADTQYF. The gene calls are TRBV7-3 and TRBJ2-3; no firm D call. CDR1 is SGHTA and CDR2 is FQGTGA in the germline V gene. The CDR3 covers 15 residues.

This chain uses TRBV6-1 with TRBJ2-7; 7 positions agree with TRBD2. Germline CDR1 MNHNS, CDR2 SASEGT. This CDR3 is 15 amino acids long. V shed 3 bases and J 2 bases; nucleotides not matched to a gene: 7. CDR3 sequence reads: CASSDSRGVAYEQYF. CDR3 bases: TGTGCCAGCAGTGACTCCCGGGGGGTCGCCTACGAGCAGTACTTC.

This clonotype came up a few times. The rearrangement joins TRBV6-1 to TRBJ2-3; D remains unclear. This CDR3 is 13 amino acids long. Germline CDR1 reads MNHNS; CDR2 reads SASEGT. V was trimmed by 8 bases and J by 2 bases, leaving 11 bases between them. CDR3 sequence reads: CASGVSDTDTQYF. The CDR3 nucleotides are TGTGCCAGCGGGGTTTCCGACACAGATACGCAGTATTTT.

This clonotype was recorded at least ten times. The rearrangement joins TRBV6-1 to TRBJ2-1; D not resolved. CDR3 length: 15 residues. Germline V gene data show CDR1 as MNHNS and CDR2 as SASEGT. Trimming took off 6 bases at V and 5 bases at J, with 17 bases between the two ends. CDR3 loop: CASSHYWGLDNEQFF. The DNA of the CDR3 is TGTGCCAGCAGCCATTACTGGGGTTTGGACAATGAGCAGTTCTTC.

This clonotype was seen ten or more times. The gene calls are TRBV9 and TRBJ2-1; 8 bases align to TRBD1. J lost 7 bases, V lost 4 bases, and 16 bases had no gene match. The germline V gene has CDR1 SGDLS and CDR2 YYNGEE. The length of the CDR3 is 17 residues. The CDR3 reads CASSPQTGRTGRNEQFF. The CDR3 region has the DNA TGTGCCAGCAGCCCACAAACCGGCCGGACAGGGCGAAATGAGCAGTTCTTC.

This clonotype was counted many times. This rearrangement joins TRBV28 to TRBJ1-5; D not certain. The ends were cut back, 6 bases at V and 0 bases at J, with 6 bases in the middle. Looked up from germline, CDR1 is MDHEN and CDR2 is SYDVKM. CDR3 length: 13 residues. In nucleotides, the CDR3 is TGTGCCAGCAGGGTGTATAGCAATCAGCCCCAGCATTTT. This encodes CASRVYSNQPQHF.

This chain connects TRBV5-6 to TRBJ1-2, with 8 bases identical to TRBD1. CDR1 is SGHDT and CDR2 is YYEEEE in the germline V gene. V was pared by 5 bases and J by 3 bases, with 9 bases of the junction left unmatched. The CDR3 is 15 amino acids. The CDR3 spells CASSYTGGRDYGYTF. CDR3 DNA sequence: TGTGCCAGCAGTTACACAGGGGGTAGGGACTATGGCTACACCTTC.

This clonotype was counted only a few times. This chain uses TRBV20-1 with TRBJ2-1, with TRBD2 identical over 11 bases. The CDR3 has 17 amino acids. Per germline, CDR1 DFQATT and CDR2 SNEGSKA (reference sequence). J lost 1 base, V lost 1 base, and 6 bases had no gene match. This chain's CDR3 is CSARVVAGGPSYNEQFF. The CDR3 DNA sequence: TGCAGTGCTAGAGTTGTAGCGGGGGGGCCTTCCTACAATGAGCAGTTCTTC.

This clonotype was counted ten times or more. The chain combines TRBV20-1 with TRBJ1-1, with D unclear. Germline CDR1 reads DFQATT; CDR2 reads SNEGSKA (reference sequence). V shed 3 bases and J shed 3 bases, with 11 bases lying between them. The CDR3 consists of 13 residues. The CDR3: CSARGAWDTEAFF. The CDR3 DNA reads TGCAGTGCTAGGGGAGCTTGGGACACTGAAGCTTTCTTT.

The chain uses TRBV5-1 and TRBJ2-7, with D possibly being TRBD2 (7 bases). CDR1 is SGHRS, CDR2 YFSETQ, per germline. This CDR3 has 15 amino acids. With 4 bases removed from V and 1 base from J, the gap between germline ends came to 15 bases. The DNA of the CDR3 is TGCGCCAGCAGCCCCTCTGGGAGGGGGTCCTACGAGCAGTACTTC. It specifies CASSPSGRGSYEQYF.

The J gene is TRBJ1-3, the V gene TRBV12-5; possibly TRBD1 for D (5 bases). The CDR3 extends over 17 amino acids. Germline V CDR1 and CDR2: LGHNT, FRNRAP. V gave up 4 bases and J gave up 0 bases, with 16 bases separating them. The CDR3 region has the DNA TGTGCTAGTGGTTCCCGCAGGGCGTCACCCTCTGGAAACACCATATATTTT. Amino acids: CASGSRRASPSGNTIYF.

This clonotype showed up many times. The V gene is TRBV12-3 or TRBV12-4, the J gene TRBJ1-6, with TRBD1 matching 10 bases. The CDR3 has 14 residues. The V and J ends lost 6 bases and 6 bases, in that order; junction bases with no gene match: 2. The CDR3 nucleotides read TGTGCCAGCAGAAGACAGGGGGCTAATTCACCCCTCCACTTT. Translation: CASRRQGANSPLHF.

This rearrangement joins TRBV4-2 to TRBJ2-1; 8 nucleotides agree with TRBD2. The CDR3 has 14 amino acids. The trim removed 8 bases at V and 9 bases at J, leaving 12 bases unmatched. Germline V gene lookup returns CDR1 LGHNA and CDR2 YNFKEQ. DNA for the CDR3: TGTGCCAGCGAACCGGGACTAGGGTCTGGTGAGCAGTTCTTC. It codes for CASEPGLGSGEQFF.

The table lists this clonotype with many counts. This chain links TRBV20-1 with TRBJ1-2, with D uncertain. Trimming stripped 6 bases from V and 4 bases from J, with 18 bases between. The CDR3 extends over 14 amino acids. The germline V gene has CDR1 DFQATT and CDR2 SNEGSKA (reference sequence). The CDR3 DNA follows: TGCAGTGCCAGCAACAAGGGTGGGAGCTATGGCTACACCTTC. Its protein is CSASNKGGSYGYTF.

This clonotype was detected ten times or more. This rearrangement joins TRBV5-1 to TRBJ2-2; perhaps TRBD2 as D (7 bases). CDR3 size: 18 residues. The V gene lost 0 bases and the J gene lost 2 bases, with 17 bases spanning the gap. CDR1 and CDR2 from the germline V gene are SGHRS and YFSETQ. CDR3 DNA sequence: TGCGCCAGCAGCTTGGAACAGGGACTACACTTAAACACCGGGGAGCTGTTTTTT. Amino acid sequence: CASSLEQGLHLNTGELFF.

This clonotype was picked up a small number of times. This chain uses TRBV6-1 with TRBJ2-7; a weak D match, TRBD2 (6 bases). The CDR3 sequence is 13 residues long. V was clipped by 6 bases and J by 4 bases, with 13 bases between them. Germline CDR1 is MNHNS and CDR2 is SASEGT. DNA of the CDR3: TGTGCCAGCAGCCGCGGGGCGCATTACGAGCAGTACTTC. This sequence encodes CASSRGAHYEQYF.

The rearrangement uses TRBV6-4 and TRBJ1-2; D is possibly TRBD1 (5 bases). The germline V gene has CDR1 MRHNA and CDR2 SNTAGT. The CDR3 spans 12 residues. Between the trimmed V and J ends, which lost 9 bases and 7 bases, there was a span of 15 bases. In DNA form, the CDR3 reads TGTGCCAGTGGACATCCGGCCTGTGGCTACACCTTC. Translating gives CASGHPACGYTF.

The rearrangement links TRBV7-9 to TRBJ2-1; possibly TRBD2 for D (5 bases). Trimming left V 3 bases short and J 9 bases short, with 9 bases between. CDR1 is SEHNR, CDR2 FQNEAQ, per germline (reference sequence). The CDR3 spans 12 residues. The CDR3 loop is CASSFSESEQFF. CDR3 nucleotides: TGTGCCAGCAGCTTTAGCGAGAGTGAGCAGTTCTTC. The variable domain in full, with the rest retrieved from reference TRBV7-9 and TRBJ2-1, is DTGVSQNPRHKITKRGQNVTFRCDPISEHNRLYWYRQTLGQGPEFLTYFQNEAQLEKSRLLSDRFSAERPKGSFSTLEIQRTEQGDSAMYLCASSFSESEQFFGPGTRLTVL.